A selection of T cell receptor beta chains follows, all from one sample in a study of T cells in Graves' hyperthyroidism and ophthalmopathy. TCRdb re-called the multiplex PCR reads through MiXCR, storing one row per CDR3 protein. The data hold roughly 400,000 distinct CDR3 sequences, with approximately 15% observed a single time. Input material: blood. Receptor source: a woman aged 18-29 years with Graves' hyperthyroidism that later progressed to Graves' ophthalmopathy. CDR3s include the opening cysteine and the closing phenylalanine or tryptophan. Each record gives: J gene, clone size, D gene, V gene, CDR3 DNA, CDR3 protein. A D gene is named only where the DNA matches it firmly. Some rows have no size entry. The others give once, few or many, or a class for an expanded clone.

TRBJ1-2 many . TRBV10-3 TGTGCCATCAGTGAGTCGTCTGACCCCTCTCTTACCCCTCTGAAAAATGGCTACACCTTC CAISESSDPSLTPLKNGYTF
TRBJ1-4 many . TRBV6-2/TRBV6-3 TGTGCCAGCAGTGCTCGACTGGTCCTTAATGAAAAACTGTTTTTT CASSARLVLNEKLFF
TRBJ2-1 many . TRBV5-5 TGTGCCAGCAGCTTAACAGGGCGATACCAAAATGAGCAGTTCTTC CASSLTGRYQNEQFF
TRBJ1-1 many TRBD1 TRBV7-2 TGTGCCAGCAGCTTAGGGGAGGGGGCTAGGGCTTTCTTT CASSLGEGARAFF
TRBJ2-7 many . TRBV20-1 TGCAGTGCTAGATCAACGAGGGACGCATACTACGAGCAGTACTTC CSARSTRDAYYEQYF
TRBJ2-7 many . TRBV20-1 TGCAGTGCTAGAGATAGGGGCAAACCCTACGAGCAGTACTTC CSARDRGKPYEQYF
TRBJ2-5 many . TRBV28 TGTGCCACTCTAGGGGGATTCGGAGAGACCCAGTACTTC CATLGGFGETQYF
TRBJ2-1 . TRBD2 TRBV29-1 TGCAGCGCCAGACCCGCTAGCGGTCACAATGAGCAGTTCTTC CSARPASGHNEQFF
TRBJ2-2 few TRBD2 TRBV5-1 TGCGCCAGCAAGAAGTGGGTAGCGGGAGAAACCGGGGAGCTGTTTTTT CASKKWVAGETGELFF
TRBJ1-2 many TRBD1 TRBV4-2 TGTGCCAGCAGCCCGGAAACAGGGGGCCCGGCCTACACCTTC CASSPETGGPAYTF
TRBJ2-6 . . TRBV28 TGTGCCAGCAGTTTGTTCTCTGGGGCCAACGTCCTGACTTTC CASSLFSGANVLTF
TRBJ2-7 many . TRBV5-1 TGCGCCAGCAGCGCAGGACTAGGGGGTTTCTACGAGCAGTACTTC CASSAGLGGFYEQYF
TRBJ1-2 few . TRBV4-2 TGTGCCAGCAGCCGAAGTCTGGGGAACAACTATGGCTACACCTTC CASSRSLGNNYGYTF
TRBJ2-1 . TRBD2 TRBV4-1 TGCGCCAGCAGCCGAGCCGGGACTAGCGGCAATGAGCAGTTCTTC CASSRAGTSGNEQFF
TRBJ1-4 . . TRBV13 TGTGCCAGCAGCGTAGCCCCGGACGAGGAAAAACTGTTTTTT CASSVAPDEEKLFF
TRBJ2-1 . . TRBV20-1 TGCAGTGCTAGAGCGGGGGGCCCTCGAAGTGAGCAGTTCTTC CSARAGGPRSEQFF
TRBJ1-5 few TRBD1 TRBV29-1 TGCAGCGTGGCACAGGGGGCCGCGAATCAGCCCCAGCATTTT CSVAQGAANQPQHF
TRBJ1-4 many . TRBV20-1 TGCAGTGCTGTGGACGGAGACCTTAATGAAAAACTGTTTTTT CSAVDGDLNEKLFF
TRBJ2-1 many . TRBV6-2/TRBV6-3 TGTGCCAGCCGGGGAAGCATGGGATGGGACAATGAGCAGTTCTTC CASRGSMGWDNEQFF
TRBJ2-7 many . TRBV28 TGTGCCAGCAGCCTCAGGGATTTTAGCTACGAGCAGTACTTC CASSLRDFSYEQYF
TRBJ1-5 . TRBD1 TRBV19 TGTGCCAGTACCCGGACAGGGGATAGCAATCAGCCCCAGCATTTT CASTRTGDSNQPQHF
TRBJ1-2 many . TRBV27 TGTGCCAGCAGCCCCCGGGGGGCGAATATCTATGGCTACACCTTC CASSPRGANIYGYTF
TRBJ2-6 few . TRBV6-7 TGTGCCAGCATCTCGGCAGGGGACTCTGGGGCCAACGTCCTGACTTTC CASISAGDSGANVLTF
TRBJ2-5 many . TRBV7-9 TGTGCCAGCAGCTTAGCTAGGTCTGAGACCCAGTACTTC CASSLARSETQYF
TRBJ2-5 . TRBD1 TRBV6-6 TGTGCCAGCAGTTACCCTCGACAGGGCGAAGAGACCCAGTACTTC CASSYPRQGEETQYF
TRBJ2-3 many TRBD2 TRBV20-1 TGCAGTGCTAGAGATTTAAACAGCGGGAGGGGATCCACAGATACGCAGTATTTT CSARDLNSGRGSTDTQYF
TRBJ1-2 . . TRBV9 TGTGCCAGCAGCGTAGGAGCTAGTCCCTTTAACTATGGCTACACCTTC CASSVGASPFNYGYTF
TRBJ1-1 many TRBD1 TRBV7-8 TGTGCCAGCAGCTCAGCCACAGGGGACCACACTGAAGCTTTCTTT CASSSATGDHTEAFF
TRBJ2-3 . TRBD2 TRBV29-1 TGCAGCGTTGAAGATCCGGGACTAGCGGGAGGGAATACGCGGTATTTT CSVEDPGLAGGNTRYF
TRBJ2-3 many TRBD2 TRBV11-2 TGTGCCAGCAGCCAGGGACTAGCGGGAGGGCGGATCACAGATACGCAGTATTTT CASSQGLAGGRITDTQYF
TRBJ2-1 . . TRBV4-1 TGCGCCAGCAGCCCACAAAACAGGGTGGCCTACGAGCAGTTCTTC CASSPQNRVAYEQFF
TRBJ2-1 many TRBD1 TRBV27 TGTGCCAGCAGTCCGGACAGGGGAAACAATGAGCAGTTCTTC CASSPDRGNNEQFF
TRBJ2-5 . . TRBV5-6 TGTGCCAGCAGCTTCTCAGGGACACACCAAGAGACCCAGTACTTC CASSFSGTHQETQYF